This passage covers 2 T cell receptor beta chains from one sample sequenced in a study of Tregs in tolerant kidney transplant recipients. Libraries were prepared by immunoSEQ multiplex PCR; TCRdb keeps only in-frame clonotypes and omits some of them. The sample includes 35,000 to 55,000 clones, about 90% of them seen just once. Sequencing was carried out using Tregs from blood. These receptor sequences come from a human donor in good health.

The rearrangement uses TRBV6-4 and TRBJ2-5; D is uncertain. CDR3 length: 13 amino acids. Per germline, CDR1 MRHNA and CDR2 SNTAGT. V was pared by 2 bases and J by 7 bases, with 11 bases between. The CDR3 loop is CASSDGVLGTQYF. In DNA, the CDR3 is TGTGCCAGCAGTGACGGGGTCCTAGGGACCCAGTACTTC.

The chain uses TRBV2 and TRBJ2-3; D is uncertain. Per germline, CDR1 SNHLY and CDR2 FYNNEI. V was pared by 6 bases and J by 4 bases, with 14 bases between. This CDR3 region has 14 residues. The CDR3 reads CASRWSFTADTQYF. The CDR3 nucleotides read TGTGCCAGCAGATGGAGTTTCACGGCAGATACGCAGTATTTT. Filled out from reference TRBV2 and TRBJ2-3, the complete variable domain reads EPEVTQTPSHQVTQMGQEVILRCVPISNHLYFYWYRQILGQKVEFLVSFYNNEISEKSEIFDDQFSVERPDGSNFTLKIRSTKLEDSAMYFCASRWSFTADTQYFGPGTRLTVL.